This T cell receptor beta chain was sequenced during a study of T cells in Graves' hyperthyroidism and ophthalmopathy. Broader study findings: Model output signaled ophthalmopathy a median approximately 6 months ahead of onset. A model of 13 V-J features distinguished ophthalmopathy from stable hyperthyroidism.

This clonotype was observed a handful of times. The antigen is unknown. Clinical symptoms, serum thyroxine and TRAb, thyroid ultrasound and orbital computed tomography together formed the diagnostic basis. Deletions cut 6 bases from V and 8 bases from J, with 11 bases between. CDR3 size: 12 residues. Germline V gene lookup returns CDR1 WSHSY and CDR2 SAAADI. RNA transcripts gave rise to amplified TCR beta CDR3 regions. The HTBI set primed first-round TCR CDR3 RT-PCR. TCRdb called the multiplex PCR reads again in MiXCR, with one record for every CDR3 protein. The table lists about 760,000 distinct CDR3 sequences, around a third of them singletons.

This chain connects TRBV10-2 to TRBJ2-1, with D perhaps assigned TRBD1 or TRBD2 (6 bases each). This sequence was found in a woman between 40 and 50 years old with Graves' hyperthyroidism. The sequencing sample was made of blood. CDR3: CASSHGGHEQFF. The CDR3 bases are TGCGCCAGCAGCCACGGGGGCCATGAGCAGTTCTTC.